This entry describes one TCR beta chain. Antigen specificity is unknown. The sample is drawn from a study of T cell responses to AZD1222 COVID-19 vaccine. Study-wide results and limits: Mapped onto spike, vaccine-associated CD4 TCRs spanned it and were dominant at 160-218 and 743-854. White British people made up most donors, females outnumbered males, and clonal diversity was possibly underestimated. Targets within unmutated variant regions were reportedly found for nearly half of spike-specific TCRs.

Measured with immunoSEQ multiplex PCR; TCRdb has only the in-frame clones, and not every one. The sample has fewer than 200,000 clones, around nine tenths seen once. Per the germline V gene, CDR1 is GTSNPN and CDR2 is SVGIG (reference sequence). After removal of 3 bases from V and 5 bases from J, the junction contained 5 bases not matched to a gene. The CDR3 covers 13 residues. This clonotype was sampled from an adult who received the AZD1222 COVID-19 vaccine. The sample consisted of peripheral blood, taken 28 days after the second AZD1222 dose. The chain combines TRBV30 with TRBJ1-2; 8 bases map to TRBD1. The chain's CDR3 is CAWRPGQGYGYTF. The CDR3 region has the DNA TGTGCCTGGAGGCCTGGACAGGGTTATGGCTACACCTTC.